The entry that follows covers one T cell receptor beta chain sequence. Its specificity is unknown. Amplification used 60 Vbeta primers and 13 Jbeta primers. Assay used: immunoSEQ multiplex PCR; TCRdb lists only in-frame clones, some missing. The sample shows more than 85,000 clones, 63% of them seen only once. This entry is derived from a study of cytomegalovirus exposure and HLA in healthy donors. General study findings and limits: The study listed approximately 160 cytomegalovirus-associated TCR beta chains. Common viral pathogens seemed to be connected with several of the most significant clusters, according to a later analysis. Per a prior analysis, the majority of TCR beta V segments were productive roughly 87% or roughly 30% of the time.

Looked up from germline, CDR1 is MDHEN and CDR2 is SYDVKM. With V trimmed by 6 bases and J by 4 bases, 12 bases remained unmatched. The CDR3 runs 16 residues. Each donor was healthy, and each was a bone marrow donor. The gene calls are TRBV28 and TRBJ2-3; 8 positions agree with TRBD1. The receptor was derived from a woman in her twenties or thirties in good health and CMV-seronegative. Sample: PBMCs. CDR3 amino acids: CASRDTVGQGADTQYF. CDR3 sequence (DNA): TGTGCCAGCAGAGACACCGTCGGACAGGGTGCAGATACGCAGTATTTT.